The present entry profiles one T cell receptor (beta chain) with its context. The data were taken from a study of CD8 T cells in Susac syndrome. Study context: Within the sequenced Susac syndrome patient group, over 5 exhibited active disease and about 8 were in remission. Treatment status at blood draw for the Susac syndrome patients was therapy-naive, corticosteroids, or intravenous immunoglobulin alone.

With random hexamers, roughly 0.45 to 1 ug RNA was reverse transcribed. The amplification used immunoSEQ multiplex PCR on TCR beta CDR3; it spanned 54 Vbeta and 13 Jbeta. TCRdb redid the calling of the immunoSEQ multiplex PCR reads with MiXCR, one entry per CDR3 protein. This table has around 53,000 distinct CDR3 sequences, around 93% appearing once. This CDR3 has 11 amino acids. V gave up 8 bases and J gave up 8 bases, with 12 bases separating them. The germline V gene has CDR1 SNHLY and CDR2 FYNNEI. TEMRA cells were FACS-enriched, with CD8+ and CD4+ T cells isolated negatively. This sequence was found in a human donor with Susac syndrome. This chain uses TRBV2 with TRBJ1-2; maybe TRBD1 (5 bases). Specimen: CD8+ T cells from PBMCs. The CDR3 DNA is TGTGCCAGCGTCCCGGGACTCGGCTACACCTTC. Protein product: CASVPGLGYTF.